The 31 T cell receptor beta chains below come from one sample, sequenced in a study of cytomegalovirus exposure and HLA in healthy donors. This PCR relied on a set of 60 Vbeta primers and 13 Jbeta primers. Profiled with immunoSEQ multiplex PCR; TCRdb holds only in-frame clones, not every one. The table shows roughly 150,000 clones, with about 82% occurring only once. The specimen was PBMCs. These receptors all come from a male donor in good health and CMV-seronegative.

The chain uses TRBV30 and TRBJ2-4, with 8 positions matching TRBD1. With V trimmed by 0 bases and J by 4 bases, 8 bases remained unmatched. The CDR3 sequence is 16 residues long. Per the germline V gene, CDR1 is GTSNPN and CDR2 is SVGIG (reference sequence). The CDR3 reads CAWSVRGRGLKNIQYF. CDR3 nucleotides: TGTGCCTGGAGTGTACGTGGCAGGGGGCTAAAAAACATTCAGTACTTC.

This chain connects TRBV30 to TRBJ2-3; D remains ambiguous. The V and J ends lost 7 bases and 3 bases respectively, with 5 bases between them. Germline V lookup: CDR1 GTSNPN, CDR2 SVGIG (reference sequence). The length of the CDR3 is 10 residues. The CDR3, as DNA: TGTGCCTTTTCAACAGATACGCAGTATTTT. This translates into CAFSTDTQYF.

This clone turned up a few times. The chain joins TRBV6-4 to TRBJ2-1; TRBD2 might be the D (7 bases). The V gene's germline CDR1 is MRHNA and CDR2 SNTAGT. The CDR3 runs 17 residues. V was shortened by 2 bases and J by 5 bases, with 19 bases between the two germline ends. The CDR3 nucleotides are TGTGCCAGCAGTGACAACAGGGAGGGAGTAAGTCACAATGAGCAGTTCTTC. Its protein product is CASSDNREGVSHNEQFF.

The chain uses TRBV29-1 and TRBJ2-5, with 10 positions matching TRBD1. The germline V gene has CDR1 SQVTM and CDR2 ANQGSEA. This CDR3 has 14 residues. The trim removed 7 bases at V and 2 bases at J, leaving 7 bases unmatched. The CDR3 nucleotides read TGCAGCGCAATACCGGGACAGGGGCAAGAGACCCAGTACTTC. Translated, it gives CSAIPGQGQETQYF.

This chain connects TRBV9 to TRBJ2-3; D not resolved. Germline values: CDR1 SGDLS, CDR2 YYNGEE. V gave up 2 bases and J gave up 4 bases, with 5 bases separating them. The CDR3 consists of 12 residues. CDR3 residues: CASSVSADTQYF. DNA of the CDR3: TGTGCCAGCAGCGTGAGCGCAGATACGCAGTATTTT. Full variable domain (missing parts from reference TRBV9 and TRBJ2-3): DSGVTQTPKHLITATGQRVTLRCSPRSGDLSVYWYQQSLDQGLQFLIQYYNGEERAKGNILERFSAQQFPDLHSELNLSSLELGDSALYFCASSVSADTQYFGPGTRLTVL.

V usage is TRBV6-1 and J usage is TRBJ1-2; 7 positions match TRBD1. Trimming took 1 base from V and 4 from J; bases not matched to a gene: 6. The CDR3 is made up of 15 amino acids. In germline, CDR1 is MNHNS, CDR2 SASEGT. CDR3 in DNA: TGTGCCAGCAGTGAAGTTGGAGGGGGCGTCTATGGCTACACCTTC. It specifies CASSEVGGGVYGYTF.

This chain connects TRBV7-6 to TRBJ1-2; 9 bases are a match to TRBD1. The CDR3 has 16 amino acids. V gave up 2 bases and J gave up 6 bases; unmatched junction bases: 10. The germline gives CDR1 SGHVS, CDR2 FNYEAQ. CDR3 residues: CASSLKESDRGNGYTF. DNA for the CDR3: TGTGCCAGCAGCTTAAAGGAGTCGGACAGGGGAAATGGCTACACCTTC.

The chain combines TRBV4-1 with TRBJ2-5; TRBD2 matches at 16 bases. Germline V CDR1 and CDR2: MGHRA, YSYEKL. J was trimmed by 4 bases and V by 4 bases; bases with no gene match: 6. The length of the CDR3 is 17 residues. The CDR3 reads CASSPGTSGGARETQYF. The CDR3 coding sequence is TGCGCCAGCAGCCCGGGGACTAGCGGGGGGGCCCGAGAGACCCAGTACTTC.

The sample holds a few counts of this clone. The rearrangement uses TRBV2 and TRBJ2-7, with TRBD2 as a possible D gene (6 bases). The CDR3 sequence is 14 residues long. Trimming shortened V by 8 bases and J by 4 bases, and 18 bases separated the two germline ends. CDR1 and CDR2 from the germline V gene are SNHLY and FYNNEI. DNA for the CDR3: TGTGCCAGCCTTCCGGGCGGAGGGACGTACGAGCAGTACTTC. Translated, it gives CASLPGGGTYEQYF.

CDR3 loop: CASSRGLNTGELFF. The CDR3 bases are TGTGCCAGCAGCCGCGGATTAAACACCGGGGAGCTGTTTTTT. The J gene is TRBJ2-2, the V gene TRBV6-1; D gene ambiguous. The CDR3 has 14 amino acids. Germline V gene sequence: CDR1 MNHNS, CDR2 SASEGT. V was pared by 6 bases and J by 2 bases, with 10 bases between.

The rearrangement links TRBV4-3 to TRBJ2-7; D is possibly TRBD1 (5 bases). Between the trimmed V and J ends, which lost 1 base and 2 bases, there was a span of 9 bases. CDR1 is LGHNA and CDR2 is YSLEER in the germline V gene. This CDR3 has 14 residues. The CDR3: CASSQGKGAYEQYF. In DNA form, the CDR3 reads TGCGCCAGCAGCCAAGGAAAAGGGGCCTACGAGCAGTACTTC.

As to this clone: The conserved phenylalanine or tryptophan normally closing the CDR3 is absent here, so this likely arose from a read error. The DNA is left out, because the CDR3 cannot be placed on it with certainty; the CDR3 is given as TCRdb lists it. The chain uses TRBV6-6 and TRBJ1-2; the table's D call of TRBD1 was not tested on the DNA. In germline, CDR1 is MNHNY, CDR2 SVGAGI (reference sequence). Counting both end residues, the CDR3 totals 11 amino acids. CDR3 amino acids: CAIRTGARFVI.

The chain couples TRBV7-2 to TRBJ2-5; TRBD1 matches 7 bases. Germline assignment: CDR1 SGHTA and CDR2 FQGNSA. Losses at the gene ends were 4 bases for V and 2 bases for J; bases not matched to a gene: 7. The length of the CDR3 is 15 residues. The CDR3 protein is CASSSPGQRQETQYF. The CDR3 region has the DNA TGTGCCAGCAGCTCCCCGGGACAGAGACAAGAGACCCAGTACTTC.

The chain links TRBV7-8 to TRBJ2-3; 16 bases are a match to TRBD2. V was pared by 6 bases and J by 1 base, with 16 bases of the junction left unmatched. Germline CDR1 SGHVS, CDR2 FQNEAQ. The CDR3 covers 21 residues. The CDR3 DNA is TGTGCCAGCAGTGAACGCCTAGCGGGACTAGCGGGAGGGCTTGGCACAGATACGCAGTATTTT. It encodes CASSERLAGLAGGLGTDTQYF.

This clone was seen just once. The chain joins TRBV18 to TRBJ2-7; 7 bases align to TRBD2. The CDR3 length is 17 residues. J gave up 5 bases and V 0 bases, and 13 bases lay outside the gene matches. Per germline, CDR1 KGHSH and CDR2 LQKENI. As DNA, the CDR3 is TGTGCCAGCTCACCACCCAAAGCGGGACCCCCAGGACACGAGCAGTACTTC. It yields the protein CASSPPKAGPPGHEQYF.

The chain has TRBV9 and TRBJ2-1, with TRBD2 as a possible D gene (5 bases). CDR1 and CDR2 from the germline V gene are SGDLS and YYNGEE. There are 16 residues in the CDR3. Trimming stripped 0 bases from V and 0 bases from J, with 10 bases between. The CDR3 loop is CASSVGGQSSYNEQFF. DNA for the CDR3: TGTGCCAGCAGCGTAGGCGGGCAGAGCTCCTACAATGAGCAGTTCTTC.

This chain joins TRBV5-4 and TRBJ1-1; 7 bases fit TRBD1. The germline V gene encodes CDR1 SGHNT and CDR2 YYREEE (reference sequence). V lost 4 bases to trimming and J lost 5 bases; unmatched junction nucleotides: 11. The CDR3 covers 15 residues. The CDR3 spells CASSPRGTVQTEAFF. CDR3 coding DNA: TGTGCCAGCAGCCCAAGAGGGACAGTTCAGACTGAAGCTTTCTTT.

J is TRBJ2-7 and V is TRBV5-1, with TRBD1 matching over 10 bases. The ends lost 4 bases at V and 2 bases at J; junction bases unmatched: 3. Per the germline V gene, CDR1 is SGHRS and CDR2 is YFSETQ. The CDR3 consists of 14 residues. In DNA, the CDR3 is TGCGCCAGCAGCGTCGGGACAGGGGCCTACGAGCAGTACTTC. Protein sequence: CASSVGTGAYEQYF.

The chain joins TRBV7-6 to TRBJ2-7; a possible D gene is TRBD1 (6 bases). Germline CDR1 is SGHVS and CDR2 is FNYEAQ. V was trimmed by 4 bases and J by 1 base, leaving 8 bases between them. This CDR3 contains 13 residues. CDR3 in amino acids: CASSSRGSYEQYF. In nucleotides, the CDR3 is TGTGCCAGCAGCTCCAGGGGTTCCTACGAGCAGTACTTC.

The chain combines TRBV7-3 with TRBJ2-5; 9 bases are shared with TRBD2. CDR1 and CDR2 from the germline V gene are SGHTA and FQGTGA. V shed 1 base, J shed 2 bases, and the junction held 11 bases outside the gene matches. The CDR3 consists of 18 residues. CDR3 protein: CASSLKGIAGARQETQYF. For the CDR3, the DNA is TGTGCCAGCAGCTTAAAAGGAATAGCGGGAGCAAGGCAAGAGACCCAGTACTTC.

This clone came up once. The rearrangement links TRBV7-6 to TRBJ2-1, with D hard to call. V lost 3 bases and J 0 bases, leaving 9 bases between the germline ends. The germline CDR1 and CDR2 sequences are SGHVS and FNYEAQ. This CDR3 spans 15 amino acids. The CDR3 here is CASSLVGDSYNEQFF. CDR3 in DNA: TGTGCCAGCAGCTTGGTGGGCGACTCCTACAATGAGCAGTTCTTC. Together with reference TRBV7-6 and TRBJ2-1, the CDR3 gives the full variable domain: GAGVSQSPRYKVTKRGQDVALRCDPISGHVSLYWYRQALGQGPEFLTYFNYEAQQDKSGLPNDRFSAERPEGSISTLTIQRTEQRDSAMYRCASSLVGDSYNEQFFGPGTRLTVL.

This clone was observed once. The chain has TRBV2 and TRBJ2-3, with a weak D call TRBD2 (6 bases). Germline CDR1 SNHLY, CDR2 FYNNEI. V was clipped by 4 bases and J by 6 bases, with 8 bases between them. The CDR3 is 12 amino acids. The CDR3 nucleotides read TGTGCCAGCAGTGCGGGAGCCGATACGCAGTATTTT. Translation: CASSAGADTQYF.

This chain connects TRBV9 to TRBJ2-5, with D unresolved. The germline V gene has CDR1 SGDLS and CDR2 YYNGEE. The CDR3 has 12 residues. The germline V and J ends were trimmed by 4 bases and 4 bases, with 8 bases remaining between them. This chain's CDR3 is CASSPRGETQYF. The CDR3 DNA reads as TGTGCCAGCAGCCCCCGCGGAGAGACCCAGTACTTC.

V usage is TRBV29-1 and J usage is TRBJ2-7; perhaps TRBD2 as D (5 bases). The CDR3 totals 12 residues. The germline CDR1 and CDR2 sequences are SQVTM and ANQGSEA. V lost 4 bases and J 6 bases, leaving 13 bases between the germline ends. DNA of the CDR3: TGCAGCGTTGTTCGGGATTCCGGCGAGCAGTACTTC. It is translated as CSVVRDSGEQYF.

The V gene is TRBV27, the J gene TRBJ2-1; 7 bases are shared with TRBD2. The CDR3 loop spans 19 amino acids. Per the germline V gene, CDR1 is MNHEY and CDR2 is SMNVEV (reference sequence). V was pared by 3 bases and J by 0 bases, with 14 bases of the junction left unmatched. The CDR3 sequence is CASSFTRASGRSSYNEQFF. CDR3 nucleotide sequence: TGTGCCAGCAGTTTTACTCGTGCTAGCGGCCGGAGCTCCTACAATGAGCAGTTCTTC.

The V gene is TRBV4-3, the J gene TRBJ1-1; 8 nucleotides agree with TRBD1. The trim removed 4 bases at V and 5 bases at J, leaving 12 bases unmatched. This CDR3 is 16 amino acids long. CDR1 and CDR2 (germline): LGHNA, YSLEER. In nucleotides, the CDR3 is TGCGCCAGCAGCCCAAATGACAGGGGCCGAGGGACTGAAGCTTTCTTT. Translated, it gives CASSPNDRGRGTEAFF.

CDR3 DNA: TGTGCCAGCAGCGTAGGGAAGGGGGAGACCCAGTACTTC. Protein: CASSVGKGETQYF. The J gene is TRBJ2-5, the V gene TRBV9, with a possible D match to TRBD1 (5 bases). V dropped 0 bases and J dropped 5 bases, with 8 bases sitting between them. The CDR3 spans 13 residues. CDR1 and CDR2 from the germline V gene are SGDLS and YYNGEE.

The sample holds a few counts of this clone. The chain links TRBV14 to TRBJ1-2; D possibly corresponds to TRBD1 (5 bases). V was shortened by 6 bases and J by 2 bases, with 16 bases between the two germline ends. Germline V CDR1 and CDR2: SGHDN, FVKESK. CDR3 size: 15 residues. CDR3 region: CASSHSVDRNYGYTF. The CDR3 region has the DNA TGTGCCAGCAGTCACTCGGTTGACAGAAACTATGGCTACACCTTC.

V usage is TRBV11-2 and J usage is TRBJ1-2; D not resolved. Trimming removed 1 base from V and 6 bases from J, with 18 bases in between. This CDR3 contains 16 residues. Germline V gene sequence: CDR1 SGHAT, CDR2 FQNNGV. The DNA for the CDR3 is TGTGCCAGCAGCTTAGCTTCCGGACTGAAGATAGATGGCTACACCTTC. Encoded protein: CASSLASGLKIDGYTF.

In regard to this clone: Other DNA sequences within the sample encode an identical CDR3. V and J are TRBV7-9 and TRBJ1-2; perhaps TRBD1 as D (5 bases). Germline V gene data show CDR1 as SEHNR and CDR2 as FQNEAQ (reference sequence). The V end was cut by 0 bases, the J end by 3 bases, with 5 bases between. This CDR3 region has 13 residues. CDR3 protein: CASSLAGDYGYTF. CDR3 bases: TGTGCCAGCAGCTTAGCAGGGGACTATGGCTACACCTTC.

This clone was observed a handful of times. The CDR3 loop is CASSPSTGTYGYTF. Here the CDR3 DNA reads TGTGCCAGTAGTCCCTCGACAGGGACCTATGGCTACACCTTC. The chain employs TRBV19 and TRBJ1-2; 7 positions match TRBD1. CDR1 and CDR2 (germline): LNHDA, SQIVND (reference sequence). The CDR3 consists of 14 residues. Trimming at V came to 5 bases and at J to 4 bases, leaving 7 bases not matched to a gene.